This T cell receptor beta chain was documented in a study of shared clonotypes between healthy human individuals. V shed 3 bases, J shed 7 bases, and the junction held 8 bases outside the gene matches. The CDR3 has 15 residues. Germline V CDR1 and CDR2: SGHRS, YFSETQ. Donors, without exception, were Caucasian adults residing in Nashville, Tennessee. It was about 180 ng DNA, 33,000 or so T cell genomes, that sorted-subset replicate PCRs used. The repertoire was sequenced with immunoSEQ multiplex PCR; TCRdb's copy has only in-frame clones and lacks some. The repertoire holds some 2,500,000 clones, with approximately 93% as singletons. Study findings and constraints: Larger estimated richness was generally seen in naive subsets than in memory subsets. All-four-donor shared clonotypes had higher generation probabilities than non-shared clonotypes did.

Concerning this clone: The antigen remains unidentified. Other DNA sequences within the sample encode an identical CDR3.

This clonotype was sampled from a man aged 18 to 35 in good health. Some clones in this sample may be carry-over from other donors' samples. The chain uses TRBV5-1 and TRBJ1-5; 9 bases fit TRBD1. What was sequenced was naive CD4+ T cells from PBMCs. Subset of the sample: CD45RA+ positively selected. In nucleotides, the CDR3 is TGCGCCAGCAGCTCGGGACAGGGCTCAGGGCAGCCCCAGCATTTT. The encoded protein is CASSSGQGSGQPQHF.